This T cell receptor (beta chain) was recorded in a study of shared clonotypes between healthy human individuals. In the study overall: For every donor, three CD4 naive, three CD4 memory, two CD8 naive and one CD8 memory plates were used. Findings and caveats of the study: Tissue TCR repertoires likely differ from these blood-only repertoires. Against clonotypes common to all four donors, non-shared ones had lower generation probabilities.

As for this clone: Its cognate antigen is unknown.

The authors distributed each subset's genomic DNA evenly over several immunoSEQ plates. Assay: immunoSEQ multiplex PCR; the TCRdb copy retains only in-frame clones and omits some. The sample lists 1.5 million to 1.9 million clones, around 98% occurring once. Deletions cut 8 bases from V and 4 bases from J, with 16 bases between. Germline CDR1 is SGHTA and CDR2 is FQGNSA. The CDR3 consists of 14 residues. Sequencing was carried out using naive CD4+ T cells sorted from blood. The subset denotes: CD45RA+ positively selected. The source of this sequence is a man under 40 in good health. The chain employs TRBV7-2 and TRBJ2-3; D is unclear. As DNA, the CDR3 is TGTGCCAGCTCCCCCCTCGGCCCAGCAGATACGCAGTATTTT. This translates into CASSPLGPADTQYF.